Sequencing of this T cell receptor beta chain was carried out in a study of a mutant IDH1 vaccine in newly diagnosed glioma. In the study overall: A 62.5% male, about 38% female split and a mean age of approximately 38 years characterized treated patients.

As to time point: week 47, end of study. The vaccine gave 300 ug of a 20-mer mutant IDH1 peptide subcutaneously per dose. V was trimmed by 3 bases and J by 7 bases, leaving 12 bases between them. The germline CDR1 and CDR2 sequences are MNHEY and SMNVEV (reference sequence). This CDR3 spans 13 amino acids. Study-level results: There seemed to be no relation between pseudoprogression and changes in top peripheral T cell clonotypes. Induction of immune responses by the vaccine occurred in about 95% of patients.

With regard to this clone: What it recognizes is unknown.

The repertoire was sequenced with immunoSEQ multiplex PCR; TCRdb's copy has only in-frame clones and lacks some. Here the sample spans tens of thousands of clones, about 71% being singletons. Specimen: PBMCs, collected from a glioma patient whose treatment included an IDH1 peptide vaccine. This TCR was recovered from a man over 45 with glioma. The chain joins TRBV27 to TRBJ1-2; tentative D call: TRBD1 (6 bases). The CDR3 nucleotides are TGTGCCAGCAGTTTGTCAGGGGCGGCTGGCTACACCTTC. Protein sequence: CASSLSGAAGYTF.